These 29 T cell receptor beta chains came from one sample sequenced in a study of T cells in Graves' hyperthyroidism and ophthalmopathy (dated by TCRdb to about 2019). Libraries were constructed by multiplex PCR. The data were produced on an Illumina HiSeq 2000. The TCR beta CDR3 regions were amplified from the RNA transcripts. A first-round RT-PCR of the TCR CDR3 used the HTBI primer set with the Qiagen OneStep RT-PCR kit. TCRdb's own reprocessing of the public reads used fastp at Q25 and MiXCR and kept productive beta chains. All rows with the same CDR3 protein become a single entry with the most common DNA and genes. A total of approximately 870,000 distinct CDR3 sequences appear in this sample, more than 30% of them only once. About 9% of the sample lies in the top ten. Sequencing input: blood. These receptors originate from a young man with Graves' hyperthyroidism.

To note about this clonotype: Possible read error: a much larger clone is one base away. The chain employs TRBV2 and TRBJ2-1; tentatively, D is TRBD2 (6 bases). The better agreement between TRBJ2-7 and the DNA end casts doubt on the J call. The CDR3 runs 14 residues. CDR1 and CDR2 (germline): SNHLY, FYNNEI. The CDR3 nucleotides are TGTGCCAGCAGTGACGGGGGAGCCCACAATGAGCAGTACTTC. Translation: CASSDGGAHNEQYF.

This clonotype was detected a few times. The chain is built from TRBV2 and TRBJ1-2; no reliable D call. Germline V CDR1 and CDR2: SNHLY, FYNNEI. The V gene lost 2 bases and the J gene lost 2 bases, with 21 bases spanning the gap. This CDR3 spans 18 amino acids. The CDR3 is CASSEKSVLRRRNYGYTF. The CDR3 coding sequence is TGTGCCAGCAGTGAAAAGAGTGTCCTCCGCAGGAGGAACTATGGCTACACCTTC.

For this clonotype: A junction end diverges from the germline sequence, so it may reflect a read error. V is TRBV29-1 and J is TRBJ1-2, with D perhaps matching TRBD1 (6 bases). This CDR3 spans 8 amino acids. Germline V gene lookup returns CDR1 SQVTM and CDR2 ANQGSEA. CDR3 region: CSVTGNAF. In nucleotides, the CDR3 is TGCAGCGTGACAGGCAACGCCTTC.

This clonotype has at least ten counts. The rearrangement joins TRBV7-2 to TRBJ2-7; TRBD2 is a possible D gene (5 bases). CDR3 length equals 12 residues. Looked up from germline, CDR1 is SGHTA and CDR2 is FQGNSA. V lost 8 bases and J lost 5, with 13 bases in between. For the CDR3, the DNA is TGTGCCAGCCAACGGACGGGGAACGAGCAGTACTTC. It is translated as CASQRTGNEQYF.

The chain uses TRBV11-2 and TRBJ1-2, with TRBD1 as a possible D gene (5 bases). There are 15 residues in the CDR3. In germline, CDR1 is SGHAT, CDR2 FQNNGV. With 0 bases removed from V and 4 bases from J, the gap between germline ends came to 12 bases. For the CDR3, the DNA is TGTGCCAGCAGCTTAGAGCAGGGCGATACCTATGGCTACACCTTC. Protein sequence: CASSLEQGDTYGYTF.

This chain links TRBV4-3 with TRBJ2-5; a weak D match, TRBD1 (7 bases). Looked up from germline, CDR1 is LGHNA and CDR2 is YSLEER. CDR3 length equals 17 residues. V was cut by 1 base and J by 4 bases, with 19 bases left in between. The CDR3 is CASSQGQGYEGGETQYF. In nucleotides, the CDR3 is TGCGCCAGCAGCCAAGGACAGGGATATGAGGGGGGAGAGACCCAGTACTTC.

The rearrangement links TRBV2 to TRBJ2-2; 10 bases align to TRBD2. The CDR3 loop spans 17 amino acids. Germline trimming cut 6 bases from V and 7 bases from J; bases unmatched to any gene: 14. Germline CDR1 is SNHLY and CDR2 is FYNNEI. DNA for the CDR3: TGTGCCAGCAGATCTCGGGCTAGCGGGAGTCGAGGCGGGGAGCTGTTTTTT. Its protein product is CASRSRASGSRGGELFF. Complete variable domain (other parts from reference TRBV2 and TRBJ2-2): EPEVTQTPSHQVTQMGQEVILRCVPISNHLYFYWYRQILGQKVEFLVSFYNNEISEKSEIFDDQFSVERPDGSNFTLKIRSTKLEDSAMYFCASRSRASGSRGGELFFGEGSRLTVL.

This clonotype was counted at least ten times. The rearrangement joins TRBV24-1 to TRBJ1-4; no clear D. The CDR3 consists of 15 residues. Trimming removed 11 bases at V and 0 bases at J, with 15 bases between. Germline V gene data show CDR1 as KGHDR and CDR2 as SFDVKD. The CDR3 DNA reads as TGTGCCAATCCTACCGTTGAAGCAACTAATGAAAAACTGTTTTTT. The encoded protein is CANPTVEATNEKLFF.

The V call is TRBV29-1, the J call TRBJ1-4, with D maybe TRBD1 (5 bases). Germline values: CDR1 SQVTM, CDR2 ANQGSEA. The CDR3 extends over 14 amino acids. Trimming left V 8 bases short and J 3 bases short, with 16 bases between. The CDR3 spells CSLTATGPNEKLFF. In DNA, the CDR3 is TGCAGCTTGACTGCCACAGGACCTAATGAAAAACTGTTTTTT.

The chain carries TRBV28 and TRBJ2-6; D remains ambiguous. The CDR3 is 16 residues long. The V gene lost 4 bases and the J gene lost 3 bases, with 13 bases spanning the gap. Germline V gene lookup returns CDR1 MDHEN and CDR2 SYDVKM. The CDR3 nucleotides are TGTGCCAGCAGTTCCCCTGGAAGGGATGGGGCCAACGTCCTGACTTTC. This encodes CASSSPGRDGANVLTF. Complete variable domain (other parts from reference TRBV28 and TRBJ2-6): DVKVTQSSRYLVKRTGEKVFLECVQDMDHENMFWYRQDPGLGLRLIYFSYDVKMKEKGDIPEGYSVSREKKERFSLILESASTNQTSMYLCASSSPGRDGANVLTFGAGSRLTVL.

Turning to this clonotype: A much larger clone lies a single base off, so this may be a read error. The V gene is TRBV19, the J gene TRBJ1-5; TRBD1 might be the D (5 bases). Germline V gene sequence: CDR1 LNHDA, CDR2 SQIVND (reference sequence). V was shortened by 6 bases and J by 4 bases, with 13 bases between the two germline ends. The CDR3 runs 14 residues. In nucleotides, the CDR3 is TGTGCCAGTAGGGGCAGGGTTTGGAATCAGCCCCAGCATTTT. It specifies CASRGRVWNQPQHF. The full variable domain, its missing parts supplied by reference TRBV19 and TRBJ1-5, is DGGITQSPKYLFRKEGQNVTLSCEQNLNHDAMYWYRQDPGQGLRLIYYSQIVNDFQKGDIAEGYSVSREKKESFPLTVTSAQKNPTAFYLCASRGRVWNQPQHFGDGTRLSIL.

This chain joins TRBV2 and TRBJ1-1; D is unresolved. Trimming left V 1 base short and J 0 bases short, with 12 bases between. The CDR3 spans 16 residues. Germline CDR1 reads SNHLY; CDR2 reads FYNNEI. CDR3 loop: CASSEGKVRMNTEAFF. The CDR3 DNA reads TGTGCCAGCAGTGAAGGAAAGGTCAGAATGAACACTGAAGCTTTCTTT. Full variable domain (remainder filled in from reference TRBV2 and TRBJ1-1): EPEVTQTPSHQVTQMGQEVILRCVPISNHLYFYWYRQILGQKVEFLVSFYNNEISEKSEIFDDQFSVERPDGSNFTLKIRSTKLEDSAMYFCASSEGKVRMNTEAFFGQGTRLTVV.

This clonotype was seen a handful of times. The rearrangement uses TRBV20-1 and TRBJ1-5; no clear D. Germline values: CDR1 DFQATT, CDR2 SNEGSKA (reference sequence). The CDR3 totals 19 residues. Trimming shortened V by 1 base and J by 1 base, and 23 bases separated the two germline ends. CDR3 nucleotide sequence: TGCAGTGCTAGAGCTGGAGGCCTGGTTCCCGGGAGGAGCAATCAGCCCCAGCATTTT. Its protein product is CSARAGGLVPGRSNQPQHF.

The CDR3 sequence: CASSWQGTTNEKLFF. In DNA, the CDR3 is TGTGCCAGCAGCTGGCAGGGGACAACTAATGAAAAACTGTTTTTT. The J gene is TRBJ1-4, the V gene TRBV7-4; the D gene is possibly TRBD1 (6 bases). Germline values: CDR1 SGHVT, CDR2 SQSDAQ. V was shortened by 4 bases and J by 0 bases, with 9 bases between the two germline ends. There are 15 residues in the CDR3.

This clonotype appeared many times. The CDR3 loop reads CASSPHPPSNTEAFF. The CDR3 region has the DNA TGTGCCAGCAGCCCTCACCCACCCAGTAACACTGAAGCTTTCTTT. The rearrangement uses TRBV7-9 and TRBJ1-1; unclear D gene. Germline V gives CDR1 SEHNR, CDR2 FQNEAQ (reference sequence). V lost 5 bases and J 2 bases, leaving 15 bases between the germline ends. This CDR3 has 15 amino acids.

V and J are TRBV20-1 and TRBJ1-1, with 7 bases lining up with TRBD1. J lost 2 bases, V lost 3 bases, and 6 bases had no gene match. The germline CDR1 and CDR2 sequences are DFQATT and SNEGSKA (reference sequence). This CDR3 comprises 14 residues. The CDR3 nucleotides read TGCAGTGCTAGGCCGGGACAGCCAAACACTGAAGCTTTCTTT. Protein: CSARPGQPNTEAFF.

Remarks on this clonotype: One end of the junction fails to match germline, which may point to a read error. The CDR3 bases are TGTGCCAGCAGCGGAACAGGGGGACAAGAGGCCCAGTACTTC. This gives the protein CASSGTGGQEAQYF. The chain couples TRBV9 to TRBJ2-5; 8 bases fit TRBD1. Germline values: CDR1 SGDLS, CDR2 YYNGEE. CDR3 size: 14 residues. Looking up the rest from reference TRBV9 and TRBJ2-5 gives the full variable domain: DSGVTQTPKHLITATGQRVTLRCSPRSGDLSVYWYQQSLDQGLQFLIQYYNGEERAKGNILERFSAQQFPDLHSELNLSSLELGDSALYFCASSGTGGQEAQYFGPGTRLLVL.

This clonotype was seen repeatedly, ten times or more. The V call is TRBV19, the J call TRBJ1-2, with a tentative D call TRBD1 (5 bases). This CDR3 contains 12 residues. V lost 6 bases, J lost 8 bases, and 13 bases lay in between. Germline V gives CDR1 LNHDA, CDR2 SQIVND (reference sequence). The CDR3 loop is CASRGEVGGYTF. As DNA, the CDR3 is TGTGCCAGTAGAGGGGAGGTGGGCGGCTACACCTTC.

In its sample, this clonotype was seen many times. CDR3 in DNA: TGTGCCAGCAGCGCCGAGGGGGCGGGATGGCCGGAGACCCAGTACTTC. It translates to CASSAEGAGWPETQYF. The rearrangement links TRBV9 to TRBJ2-5; tentative D call: TRBD1 (7 bases). The V end was cut by 3 bases, the J end by 5 bases, with 20 bases between. Germline CDR1 is SGDLS and CDR2 is YYNGEE. CDR3 size: 16 residues.

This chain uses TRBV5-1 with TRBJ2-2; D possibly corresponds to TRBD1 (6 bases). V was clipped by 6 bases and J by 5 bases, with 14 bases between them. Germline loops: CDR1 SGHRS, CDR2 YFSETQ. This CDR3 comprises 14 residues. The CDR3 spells CASNRDQVTGELFF. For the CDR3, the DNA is TGCGCCAGCAACAGGGACCAGGTTACCGGGGAGCTGTTTTTT.

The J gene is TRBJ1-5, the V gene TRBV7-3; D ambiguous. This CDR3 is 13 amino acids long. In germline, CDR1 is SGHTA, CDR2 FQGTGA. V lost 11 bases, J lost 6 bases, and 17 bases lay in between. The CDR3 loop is CAWSVHGLQPQHF. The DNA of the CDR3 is TGTGCCTGGAGTGTACACGGCCTTCAGCCCCAGCATTTT.

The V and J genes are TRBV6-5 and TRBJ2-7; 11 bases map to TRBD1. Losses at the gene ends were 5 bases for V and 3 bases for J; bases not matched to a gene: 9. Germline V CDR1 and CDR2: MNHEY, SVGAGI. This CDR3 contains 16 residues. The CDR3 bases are TGTGCCAGCAGTGAAGCGCAAGGGACAGGGGGCTACGAGCAGTACTTC. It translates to CASSEAQGTGGYEQYF.

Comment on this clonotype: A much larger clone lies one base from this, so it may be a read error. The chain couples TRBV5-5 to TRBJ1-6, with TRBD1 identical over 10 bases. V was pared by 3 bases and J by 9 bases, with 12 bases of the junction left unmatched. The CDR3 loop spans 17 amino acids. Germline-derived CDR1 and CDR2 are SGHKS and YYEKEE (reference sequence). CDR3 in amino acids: CASSSVTGTGVGSPLHF. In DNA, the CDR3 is TGTGCCAGCAGCTCTGTAACCGGGACAGGGGTGGGTTCACCCCTCCACTTT.

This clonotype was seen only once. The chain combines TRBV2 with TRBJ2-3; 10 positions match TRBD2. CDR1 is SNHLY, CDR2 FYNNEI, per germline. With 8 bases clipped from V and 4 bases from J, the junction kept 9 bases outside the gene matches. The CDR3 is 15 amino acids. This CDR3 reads CASEASGGPPDTQYF. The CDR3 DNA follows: TGTGCCAGCGAGGCTAGCGGGGGCCCCCCAGATACGCAGTATTTT.

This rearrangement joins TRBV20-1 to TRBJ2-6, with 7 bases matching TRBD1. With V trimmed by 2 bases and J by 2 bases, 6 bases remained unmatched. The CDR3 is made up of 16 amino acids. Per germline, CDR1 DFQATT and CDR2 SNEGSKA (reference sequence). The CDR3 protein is CSARKIDRAGANVLTF. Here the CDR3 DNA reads TGCAGTGCTAGAAAGATAGACAGGGCTGGGGCCAACGTCCTGACTTTC.

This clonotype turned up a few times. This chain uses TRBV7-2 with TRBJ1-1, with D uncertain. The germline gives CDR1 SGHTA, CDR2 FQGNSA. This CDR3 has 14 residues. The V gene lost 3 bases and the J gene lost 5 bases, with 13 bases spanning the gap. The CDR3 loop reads CASSLAPSGTEAFF. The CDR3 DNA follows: TGTGCCAGCAGCTTGGCCCCCAGCGGGACTGAAGCTTTCTTT. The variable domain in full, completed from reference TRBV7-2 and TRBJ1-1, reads GAGVSQSPSNKVTEKGKDVELRCDPISGHTALYWYRQSLGQGLEFLIYFQGNSAPDKSGLPSDRFSAERTGGSVSTLTIQRTQQEDSAVYLCASSLAPSGTEAFFGQGTRLTVV.

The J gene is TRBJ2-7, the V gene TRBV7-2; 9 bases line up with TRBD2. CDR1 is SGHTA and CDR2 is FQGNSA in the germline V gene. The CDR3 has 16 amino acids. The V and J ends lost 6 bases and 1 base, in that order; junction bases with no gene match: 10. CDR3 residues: CASSSRSLAGSYEQYF. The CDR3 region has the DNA TGTGCCAGCAGTTCCCGGTCCCTAGCGGGGTCCTACGAGCAGTACTTC.

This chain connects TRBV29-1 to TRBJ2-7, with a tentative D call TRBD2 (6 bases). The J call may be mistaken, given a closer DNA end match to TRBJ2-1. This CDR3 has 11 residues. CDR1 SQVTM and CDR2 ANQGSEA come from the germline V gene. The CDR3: CSVLASNEQFF. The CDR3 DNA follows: TGCAGCGTACTAGCTTCGAACGAGCAGTTCTTC.

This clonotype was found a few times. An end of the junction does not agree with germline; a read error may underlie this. Written as DNA, the CDR3 is TGTGCCAGCAGCCAAGGGACAGCTACCTACGAGCAGTACTTC. The encoded protein is CASSQGTATYEQYF. The chain recombines TRBV4-1 with TRBJ2-7; TRBD1 agrees at 7 bases. CDR1 and CDR2 from the germline V gene are MGHRA and YSYEKL. This CDR3 region has 14 residues.